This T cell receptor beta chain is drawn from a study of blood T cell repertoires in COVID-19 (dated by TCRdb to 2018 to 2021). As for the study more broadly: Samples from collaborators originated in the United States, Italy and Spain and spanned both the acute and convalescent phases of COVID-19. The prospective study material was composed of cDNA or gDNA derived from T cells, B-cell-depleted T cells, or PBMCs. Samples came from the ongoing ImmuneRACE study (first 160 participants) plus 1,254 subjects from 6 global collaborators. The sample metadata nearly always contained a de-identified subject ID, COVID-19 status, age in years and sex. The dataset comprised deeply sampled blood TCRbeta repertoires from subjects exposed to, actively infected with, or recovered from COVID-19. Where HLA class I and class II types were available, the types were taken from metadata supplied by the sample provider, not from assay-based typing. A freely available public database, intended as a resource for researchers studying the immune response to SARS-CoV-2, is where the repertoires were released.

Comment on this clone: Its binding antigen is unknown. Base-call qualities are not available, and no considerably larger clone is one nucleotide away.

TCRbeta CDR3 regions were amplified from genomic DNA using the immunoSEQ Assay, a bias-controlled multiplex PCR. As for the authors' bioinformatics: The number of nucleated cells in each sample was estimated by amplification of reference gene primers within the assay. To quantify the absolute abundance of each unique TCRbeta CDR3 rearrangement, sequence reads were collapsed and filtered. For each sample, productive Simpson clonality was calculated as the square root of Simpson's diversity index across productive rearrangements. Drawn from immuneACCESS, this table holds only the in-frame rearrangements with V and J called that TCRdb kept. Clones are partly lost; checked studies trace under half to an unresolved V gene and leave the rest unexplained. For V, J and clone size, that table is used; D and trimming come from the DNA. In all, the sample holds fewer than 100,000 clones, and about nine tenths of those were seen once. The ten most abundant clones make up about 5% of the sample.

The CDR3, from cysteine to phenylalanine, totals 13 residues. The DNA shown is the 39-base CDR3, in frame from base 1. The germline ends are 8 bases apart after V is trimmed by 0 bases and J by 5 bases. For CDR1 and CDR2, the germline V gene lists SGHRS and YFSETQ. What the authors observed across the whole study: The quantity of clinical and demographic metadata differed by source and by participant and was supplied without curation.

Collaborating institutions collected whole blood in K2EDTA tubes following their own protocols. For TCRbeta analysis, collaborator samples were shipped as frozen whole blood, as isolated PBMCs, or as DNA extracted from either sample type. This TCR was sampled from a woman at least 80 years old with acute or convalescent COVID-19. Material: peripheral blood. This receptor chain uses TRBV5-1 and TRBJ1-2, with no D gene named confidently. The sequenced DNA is TGCGCCAGCAGCTTGGGTCAGTTATATGGCTACACCTTC. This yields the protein CASSLGQLYGYTF.